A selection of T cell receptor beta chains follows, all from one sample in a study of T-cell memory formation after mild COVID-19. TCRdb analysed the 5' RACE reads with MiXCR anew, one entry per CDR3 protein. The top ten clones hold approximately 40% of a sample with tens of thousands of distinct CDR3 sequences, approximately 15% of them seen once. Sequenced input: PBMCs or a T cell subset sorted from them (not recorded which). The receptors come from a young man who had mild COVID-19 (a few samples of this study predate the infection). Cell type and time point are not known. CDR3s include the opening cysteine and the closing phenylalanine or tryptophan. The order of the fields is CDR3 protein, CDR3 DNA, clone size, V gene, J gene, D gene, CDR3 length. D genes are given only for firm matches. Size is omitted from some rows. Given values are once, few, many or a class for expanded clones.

cdr3_aa: CASSFFREETQYF
cdr3_nt: TGTGCCAGCAGCTTTTTTCGGGAAGAGACCCAGTACTTC
clone_size: few
v_call: TRBV7-2
j_call: TRBJ2-5
d_call: -
cdr3_length: 13

cdr3_aa: CASSRPGLSPREQFF
cdr3_nt: TGTGCCAGCAGCCGCCCGGGACTCTCCCCCCGGGAGCAGTTCTTC
clone_size: -
v_call: TRBV7-9
j_call: TRBJ2-1
d_call: -
cdr3_length: 15

cdr3_aa: CASSYDLGSVRGEKLFF
cdr3_nt: TGTGCCAGCAGTTACGACTTGGGATCAGTTCGGGGTGAAAAACTGTTTTTT
clone_size: few
v_call: TRBV6-5
j_call: TRBJ1-4
d_call: -
cdr3_length: 17

cdr3_aa: CASSPMGQADEKLFF
cdr3_nt: TGTGCCAGCAGCCCAATGGGACAGGCGGATGAAAAACTGTTTTTT
clone_size: few
v_call: TRBV5-6
j_call: TRBJ1-4
d_call: TRBD1
cdr3_length: 15

cdr3_aa: CASSPVLAGELFF
cdr3_nt: TGCGCCAGCAGCCCCGTTTTAGCCGGGGAGCTGTTTTTT
clone_size: -
v_call: TRBV4-1
j_call: TRBJ2-2
d_call: -
cdr3_length: 13

cdr3_aa: CASSYMGIDEKLFF
cdr3_nt: TGTGCCAGCAGTTATATGGGAATAGATGAAAAACTGTTTTTT
clone_size: few
v_call: TRBV6-5
j_call: TRBJ1-4
d_call: -
cdr3_length: 14

cdr3_aa: CASSYYHEQYF
cdr3_nt: TGTGCCAGCAGTTACTACCACGAGCAGTACTTC
clone_size: few
v_call: TRBV6-2/TRBV6-3
j_call: TRBJ2-7
d_call: -
cdr3_length: 11

cdr3_aa: CASGRQGDQPQHF
cdr3_nt: TGCGCCAGCGGGCGGCAGGGGGATCAGCCCCAGCATTTT
clone_size: -
v_call: TRBV23-1
j_call: TRBJ1-5
d_call: TRBD1
cdr3_length: 13

cdr3_aa: CASSQDSDYDQPQHF
cdr3_nt: TGCGCCAGCAGCCAAGATTCAGATTATGATCAGCCCCAGCATTTT
clone_size: few
v_call: TRBV4-3
j_call: TRBJ1-5
d_call: -
cdr3_length: 15

cdr3_aa: CASSSPRSGADTQYF
cdr3_nt: TGTGCCAGCAGTTCCCCCAGGTCCGGCGCAGATACGCAGTATTTT
clone_size: -
v_call: TRBV5-6
j_call: TRBJ2-3
d_call: -
cdr3_length: 15

cdr3_aa: CASSFAPTGAGEQFF
cdr3_nt: TGTGCCAGCAGCTTCGCCCCTACAGGGGCGGGTGAGCAGTTCTTC
clone_size: few
v_call: TRBV5-6
j_call: TRBJ2-1
d_call: TRBD1
cdr3_length: 15

cdr3_aa: CASSYSGVYEQFF
cdr3_nt: TGTGCCAGCAGTTACTCTGGGGTATATGAGCAGTTCTTC
clone_size: once
v_call: TRBV6-5
j_call: TRBJ2-1
d_call: -
cdr3_length: 13

cdr3_aa: CANGRFTATNEKLFF
cdr3_nt: TGTGCCAATGGACGCTTCACTGCAACTAATGAAAAACTGTTTTTT
clone_size: -
v_call: TRBV2
j_call: TRBJ1-4
d_call: -
cdr3_length: 15

cdr3_aa: CSASGGADMNTEAFF
cdr3_nt: TGCAGTGCTAGCGGGGGGGCCGATATGAACACTGAAGCTTTCTTT
clone_size: few
v_call: TRBV20-1
j_call: TRBJ1-1
d_call: -
cdr3_length: 15

cdr3_aa: CASSPGSPEDGYTF
cdr3_nt: TGTGCCAGCAGTCCCGGGTCCCCGGAGGATGGCTACACCTTC
clone_size: -
v_call: TRBV6-4
j_call: TRBJ1-2
d_call: -
cdr3_length: 14

cdr3_aa: CASSQDHGANVLTF
cdr3_nt: TGTGCCAGCAGCCAAGACCACGGGGCCAACGTCCTGACTTTC
clone_size: -
v_call: TRBV4-2
j_call: TRBJ2-6
d_call: -
cdr3_length: 14